In this sample, the clone carrying this T cell receptor (beta chain) turned up once. The CDR3 runs 13 residues. J was trimmed by 7 bases and V by 6 bases; bases with no gene match: 6. CDR1 MDHEN and CDR2 SYDVKM come from the germline V gene. Generated by immunoSEQ multiplex PCR, the TCRdb table keeps only in-frame clones and is missing some. Of roughly 150,000 clones listed, 85% are singletons. Seattle's cohort entered during active infection and was followed longitudinally. The data were taken from a study of blood T cell repertoires in COVID-19. Study information: Some COVID-19 samples were acute and others convalescent; all came from the United States, Italy and Spain. In each case, the material was cDNA or gDNA derived from T cells, B-cell-depleted T cells, or PBMCs.

The chain recombines TRBV28 with TRBJ2-7; 10 bases agree with TRBD1. The sequenced sample was peripheral blood. The receptor comes from a woman aged 80 or older with COVID-19, enrolled during active disease. CDR3 region: CASRRQGAGEQYF. The CDR3 nucleotides read TGTGCCAGCAGGAGACAGGGGGCGGGGGAGCAGTACTTC.